The rows below give T cell receptor beta chains drawn from one sample of a study of cytomegalovirus exposure and HLA in healthy donors. Libraries were prepared by immunoSEQ multiplex PCR; TCRdb keeps only in-frame clonotypes and omits some of them. The data contain roughly 73,000 clones, 85% to 95% of them seen just once; the ten biggest clones take up about 1.4%. The sequenced material came from PBMCs. These receptors all stem from a man in his late teens or twenties in good health and CMV-seropositive. CDR3s include the opening cysteine and the closing phenylalanine or tryptophan. Each record gives: CDR3 length, J gene, V gene, D gene, clone size, CDR3 DNA, CDR3 protein. A D gene is named only where the DNA matches it firmly. Size values are once, few and many counts, or a class for expanded clones, and some rows have none.

11	TRBJ1-1	TRBV25-1	.	.	TGTGCCAGCAGTCAGAACACTGAAGCTTTCTTT	CASSQNTEAFF
13	TRBJ1-5	TRBV28	TRBD1	.	TGTGCCAGCAGTTACAGGGGGGATCAGCCCCAGCATTTT	CASSYRGDQPQHF
16	TRBJ2-7	TRBV18	TRBD2	.	TGTGCCAGCTCAGGGGCCGCTAGCGGGACGAGTTCCGAGCAGTACTTC	CASSGAASGTSSEQYF
13	TRBJ2-1	TRBV6-4	.	.	TGTGCCAGCAGTCGAAGCGAAGTCAATGAGCAGTTCTTC	CASSRSEVNEQFF
12	TRBJ1-2	TRBV29-1	TRBD1	.	TGCAGCGTAGGGATTGACAGGGGCGGCTACACCTTC	CSVGIDRGGYTF
18	TRBJ2-7	TRBV27	TRBD2	.	TGTGCCAGCAGTTCCTCCGAAGACGTCGGACTAGCGGGAGAAGGACAGTACTTC	CASSSSEDVGLAGEGQYF
12	TRBJ1-1	TRBV7-2	.	.	TGTGCCAGCAGCCCGAGGGACACTGAAGCTTTCTTT	CASSPRDTEAFF
15	TRBJ2-5	TRBV25-1	.	.	TGTGCCAGCAGTGACCCCGGGACACAACAAGAGACCCAGTACTTC	CASSDPGTQQETQYF
16	TRBJ2-1	TRBV10-1	.	.	TGCGCCAGCAGTGAAACAGGGGACTCAAGGTACAATGAGCAGTTCTTC	CASSETGDSRYNEQFF
12	TRBJ2-5	TRBV23-1	TRBD2	.	TGCGCCAGCCGTCGGGGAGGGGAGACCCAGTACTTC	CASRRGGETQYF
14	TRBJ1-5	TRBV19	TRBD1	.	TGTGCCAGTAGTATAGGGACAGGGGTTCAGCCCCAGCATTTT	CASSIGTGVQPQHF
15	TRBJ2-2	TRBV7-3	.	.	TGTGCCAGCAGCTTGCTAGGAACGAACACCGGGGAGCTGTTTTTT	CASSLLGTNTGELFF
12	TRBJ1-4	TRBV30	.	.	TGTGCCTGGAGTATCACCAGTATGAAACTGTTTTTT	CAWSITSMKLFF
15	TRBJ1-1	TRBV28	.	.	TGTGCCAGCAGTTTAGTGGCAGGGAACACTGCTGAAGCTTTCTTT	CASSLVAGNTAEAFF
14	TRBJ2-3	TRBV10-1	TRBD2	once	TGCGCCAGCAGCGCTAAAGCGGGAGGAGTTACGCAGTATTTT	CASSAKAGGVTQYF
17	TRBJ2-1	TRBV9	TRBD1	.	TGTGCCAGCAGCGCGATACCGGGACAGGGAGCCTACAATGAGCAGTTCTTC	CASSAIPGQGAYNEQFF
11	TRBJ2-7	TRBV28	.	.	TGTGCCAGCAGCGCGGTGAGGGAGCAGTACTTC	CASSAVREQYF